One T cell receptor (beta chain) is described in this entry. Its antigen is not identified. Healthy people donating bone marrow made up the donors. The sample is drawn from a study of cytomegalovirus exposure and HLA in healthy donors. Study-wide background: Prior work identified around 120 million unique TCR beta sequences in about 179 million T cells. The study, taken as a whole, reports: Presence/absence results assume similar sequencing depth per donor, which may not hold. In all likelihood, a cluster of highly shared sequence variants was a sequencing artifact.

V dropped 3 bases and J dropped 1 base, with 9 bases sitting between them. CDR3 length: 14 amino acids. Germline V gene data show CDR1 as SGHVS and CDR2 as FQNEAQ. Primers: 60 Vbeta forward and 13 Jbeta reverse. Libraries were prepared by immunoSEQ multiplex PCR; TCRdb keeps only in-frame clonotypes and omits some of them. Of some 130,000 clones detected, 70% to 85% appear once; the ten largest clones hold approximately 4.5%. This TCR was sampled from a male donor in good health and CMV-seropositive. Sequences were obtained from PBMCs. V is TRBV7-8 and J is TRBJ1-1; D is unclear. In DNA, the CDR3 is TGTGCCAGCAGCTTCGCGGGTCCGAACACTGAAGCTTTCTTT. Its translation is CASSFAGPNTEAFF.